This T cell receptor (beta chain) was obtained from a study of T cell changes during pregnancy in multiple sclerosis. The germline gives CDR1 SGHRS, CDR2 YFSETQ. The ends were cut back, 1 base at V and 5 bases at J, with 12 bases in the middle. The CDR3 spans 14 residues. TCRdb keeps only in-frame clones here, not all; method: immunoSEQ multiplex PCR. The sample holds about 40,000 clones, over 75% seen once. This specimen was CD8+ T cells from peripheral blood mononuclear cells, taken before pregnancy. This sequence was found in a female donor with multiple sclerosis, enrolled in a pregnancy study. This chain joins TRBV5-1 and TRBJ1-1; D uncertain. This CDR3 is CASSLYTGGTEAFF. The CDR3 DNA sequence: TGCGCCAGCAGCTTGTATACGGGTGGAACTGAAGCTTTCTTT.